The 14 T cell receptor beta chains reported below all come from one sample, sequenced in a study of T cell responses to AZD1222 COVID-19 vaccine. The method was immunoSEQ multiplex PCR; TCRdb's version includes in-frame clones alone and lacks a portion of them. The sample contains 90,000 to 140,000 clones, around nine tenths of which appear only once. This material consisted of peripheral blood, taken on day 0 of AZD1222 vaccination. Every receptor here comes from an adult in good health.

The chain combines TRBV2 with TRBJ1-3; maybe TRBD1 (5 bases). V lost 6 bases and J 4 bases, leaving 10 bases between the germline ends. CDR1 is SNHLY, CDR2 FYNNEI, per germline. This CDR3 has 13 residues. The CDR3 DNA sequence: TGTGCCAGCAGCACGGGGCTCGGAAACACCATATATTTT. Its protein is CASSTGLGNTIYF.

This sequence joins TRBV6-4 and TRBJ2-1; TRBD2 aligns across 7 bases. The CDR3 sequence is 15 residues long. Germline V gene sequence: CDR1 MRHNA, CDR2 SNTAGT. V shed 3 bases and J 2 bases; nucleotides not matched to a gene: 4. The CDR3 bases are TGTGCCAGCAGTGAAAGGGCGGGAGCCTACAATGAGCAGTTCTTC. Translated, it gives CASSERAGAYNEQFF.

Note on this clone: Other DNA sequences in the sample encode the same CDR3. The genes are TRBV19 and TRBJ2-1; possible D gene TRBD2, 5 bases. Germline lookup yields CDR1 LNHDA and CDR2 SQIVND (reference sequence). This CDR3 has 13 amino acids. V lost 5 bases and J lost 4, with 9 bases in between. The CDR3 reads CASSPRGYNEQFF. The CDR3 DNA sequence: TGTGCCAGTAGTCCCCGCGGGTACAATGAGCAGTTCTTC.

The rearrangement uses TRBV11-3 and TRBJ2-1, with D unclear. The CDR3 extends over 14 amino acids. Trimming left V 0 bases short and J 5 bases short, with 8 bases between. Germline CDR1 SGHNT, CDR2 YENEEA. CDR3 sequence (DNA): TGTGCCAGCAGCTTAGACGCTGGCAACAATGAGCAGTTCTTC. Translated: CASSLDAGNNEQFF.

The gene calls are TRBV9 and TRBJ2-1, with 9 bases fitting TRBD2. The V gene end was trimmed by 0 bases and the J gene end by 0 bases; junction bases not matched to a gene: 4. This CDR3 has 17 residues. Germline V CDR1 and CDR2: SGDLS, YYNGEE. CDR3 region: CASSVGGAGGSYNEQFF. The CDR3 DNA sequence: TGTGCCAGCAGCGTAGGGGGAGCGGGGGGCTCCTACAATGAGCAGTTCTTC.

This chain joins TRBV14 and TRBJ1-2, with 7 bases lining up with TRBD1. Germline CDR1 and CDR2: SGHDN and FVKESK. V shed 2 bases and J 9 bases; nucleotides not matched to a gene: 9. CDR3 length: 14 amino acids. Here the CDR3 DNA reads TGTGCCAGCAGCCAATCCGGGACAGCGGTCAGCTACACCTTC. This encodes CASSQSGTAVSYTF.

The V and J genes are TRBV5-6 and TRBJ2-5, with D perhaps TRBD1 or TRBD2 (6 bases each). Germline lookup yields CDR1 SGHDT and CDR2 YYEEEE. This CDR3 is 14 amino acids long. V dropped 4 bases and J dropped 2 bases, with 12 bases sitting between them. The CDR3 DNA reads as TGTGCCAGCAGCGGCGGGACATTTCAAGAGACCCAGTACTTC. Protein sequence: CASSGGTFQETQYF.

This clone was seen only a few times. The chain's CDR3 is CASSLVPWGNTGELFF. CDR3 DNA sequence: TGTGCCAGCAGTTTAGTTCCTTGGGGTAACACCGGGGAGCTGTTTTTT. This rearrangement joins TRBV28 to TRBJ2-2, with D hard to call. This CDR3 is built from 16 residues. Germline lookup yields CDR1 MDHEN and CDR2 SYDVKM. V lost 2 bases, J lost 2 bases, and 12 bases lay in between.

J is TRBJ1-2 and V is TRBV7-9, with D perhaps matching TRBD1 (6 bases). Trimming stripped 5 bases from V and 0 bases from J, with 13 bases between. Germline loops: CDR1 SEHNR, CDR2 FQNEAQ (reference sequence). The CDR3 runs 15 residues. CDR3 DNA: TGTGCCAGCAGCCGCACAGGGCTCACTAACTATGGCTACACCTTC. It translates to CASSRTGLTNYGYTF.

CDR3 sequence (DNA): TGTGCCATCAGTAACATGAATAGCAATCAGCCCCAGCATTTT. Translating gives CAISNMNSNQPQHF. V usage is TRBV10-3 and J usage is TRBJ1-5; D ambiguous. Germline V lookup: CDR1 ENHRY, CDR2 SYGVKD. This CDR3 region has 14 residues. V lost 5 bases to trimming and J lost 0 bases, with 8 bases between them.

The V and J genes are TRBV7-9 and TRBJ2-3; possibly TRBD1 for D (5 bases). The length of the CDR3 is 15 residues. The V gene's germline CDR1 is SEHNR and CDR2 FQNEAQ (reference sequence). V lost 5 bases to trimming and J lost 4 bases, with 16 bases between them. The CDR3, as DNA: TGTGCCAGCAGCCATAATGTACAGGTGGCAGATACGCAGTATTTT. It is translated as CASSHNVQVADTQYF.

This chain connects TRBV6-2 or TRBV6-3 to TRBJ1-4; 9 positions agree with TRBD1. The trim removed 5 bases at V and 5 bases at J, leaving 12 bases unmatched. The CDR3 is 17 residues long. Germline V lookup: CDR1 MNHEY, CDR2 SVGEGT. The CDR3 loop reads CASSQPAGQGMNEKLFF. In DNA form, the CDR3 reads TGTGCCAGCAGTCAACCCGCGGGACAGGGAATGAATGAAAAACTGTTTTTT.

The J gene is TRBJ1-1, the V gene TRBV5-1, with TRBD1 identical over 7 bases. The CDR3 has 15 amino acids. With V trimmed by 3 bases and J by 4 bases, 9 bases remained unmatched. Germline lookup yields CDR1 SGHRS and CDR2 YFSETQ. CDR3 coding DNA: TGCGCCAGCAGCTCATGGGGCGACAGGGCCACTGAAGCTTTCTTT. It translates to CASSSWGDRATEAFF.

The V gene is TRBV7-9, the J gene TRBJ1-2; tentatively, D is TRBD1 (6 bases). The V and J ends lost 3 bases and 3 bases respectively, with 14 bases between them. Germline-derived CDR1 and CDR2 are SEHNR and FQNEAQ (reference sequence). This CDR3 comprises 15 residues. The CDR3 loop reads CASSFPQGRDYGYTF. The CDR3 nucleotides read TGTGCCAGCAGCTTTCCACAGGGCAGGGACTATGGCTACACCTTC.